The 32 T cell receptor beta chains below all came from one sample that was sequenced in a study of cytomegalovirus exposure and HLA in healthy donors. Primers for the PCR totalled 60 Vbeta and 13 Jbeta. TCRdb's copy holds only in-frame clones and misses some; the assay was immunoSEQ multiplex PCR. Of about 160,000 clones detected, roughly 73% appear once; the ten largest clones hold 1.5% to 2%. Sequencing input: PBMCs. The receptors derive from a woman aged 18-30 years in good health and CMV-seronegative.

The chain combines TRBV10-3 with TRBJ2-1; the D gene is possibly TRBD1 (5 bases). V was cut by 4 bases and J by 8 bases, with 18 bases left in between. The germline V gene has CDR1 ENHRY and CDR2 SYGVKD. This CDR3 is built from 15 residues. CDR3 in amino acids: CAISARQLTGDEQFF. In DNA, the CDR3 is TGTGCCATCAGTGCCCGACAGCTCACAGGCGATGAGCAGTTCTTC.

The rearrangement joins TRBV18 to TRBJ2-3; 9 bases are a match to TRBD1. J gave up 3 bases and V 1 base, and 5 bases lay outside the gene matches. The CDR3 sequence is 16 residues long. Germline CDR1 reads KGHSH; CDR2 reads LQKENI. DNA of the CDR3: TGTGCCAGCTCACCACTGGGGACAGGGACAACAGATACGCAGTATTTT. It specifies CASSPLGTGTTDTQYF. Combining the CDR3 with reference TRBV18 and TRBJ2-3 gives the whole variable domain NAGVMQNPRHLVRRRGQEARLRCSPMKGHSHVYWYRQLPEEGLKFMVYLQKENIIDESGMPKERFSAEFPKEGPSILRIQQVVRGDSAAYFCASSPLGTGTTDTQYFGPGTRLTVL.

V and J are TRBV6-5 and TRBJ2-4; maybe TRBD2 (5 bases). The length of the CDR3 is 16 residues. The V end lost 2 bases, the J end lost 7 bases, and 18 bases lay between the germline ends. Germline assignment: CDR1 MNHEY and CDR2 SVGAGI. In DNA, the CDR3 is TGTGCCAGCAGTTACACCCGGACTGGACCTTTGAACATTCAGTACTTC. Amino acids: CASSYTRTGPLNIQYF.

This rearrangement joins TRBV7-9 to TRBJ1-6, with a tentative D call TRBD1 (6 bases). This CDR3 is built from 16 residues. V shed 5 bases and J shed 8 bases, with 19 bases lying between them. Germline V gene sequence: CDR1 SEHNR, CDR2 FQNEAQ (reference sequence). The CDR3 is CASSRDRSDTYSPLHF. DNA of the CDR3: TGTGCCAGCAGCAGAGACAGGTCCGATACATATTCACCCCTCCACTTT.

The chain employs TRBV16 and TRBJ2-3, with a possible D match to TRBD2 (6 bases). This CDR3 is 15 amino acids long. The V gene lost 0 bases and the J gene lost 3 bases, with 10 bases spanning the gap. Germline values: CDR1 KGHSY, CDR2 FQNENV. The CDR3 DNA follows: TGTGCCAGCAGCCAATCGCGGGGAGGAACAGATACGCAGTATTTT. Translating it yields CASSQSRGGTDTQYF.

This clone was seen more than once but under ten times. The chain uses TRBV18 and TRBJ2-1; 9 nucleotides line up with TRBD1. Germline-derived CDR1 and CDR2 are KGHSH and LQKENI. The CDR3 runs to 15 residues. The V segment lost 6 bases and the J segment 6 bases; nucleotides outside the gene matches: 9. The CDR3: CASSLPGQGANEQFF. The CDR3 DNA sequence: TGTGCCAGCTCCCTCCCGGGACAGGGAGCCAATGAGCAGTTCTTC.

The CDR3 spells CASIPTGGDNYGYTF. The CDR3 bases are TGTGCCAGCATACCTACCGGGGGGGATAACTATGGCTACACCTTC. The chain joins TRBV28 to TRBJ1-2; D might be TRBD1 (5 bases). CDR1 and CDR2 (germline): MDHEN, SYDVKM. The CDR3 runs to 15 residues. V lost 7 bases to trimming and J lost 1 base, with 16 bases between them.

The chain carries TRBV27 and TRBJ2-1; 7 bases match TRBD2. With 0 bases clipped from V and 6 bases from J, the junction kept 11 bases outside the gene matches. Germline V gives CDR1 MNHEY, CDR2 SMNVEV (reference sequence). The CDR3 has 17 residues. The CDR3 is CASSLSSGLTSSNEQFF. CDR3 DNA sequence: TGTGCCAGCAGTTTATCGTCTGGCCTGACTAGCTCCAATGAGCAGTTCTTC.

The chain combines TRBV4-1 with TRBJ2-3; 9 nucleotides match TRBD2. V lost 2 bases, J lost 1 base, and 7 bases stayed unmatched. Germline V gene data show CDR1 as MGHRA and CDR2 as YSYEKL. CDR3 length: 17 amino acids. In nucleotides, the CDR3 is TGCGCCAGCAGCCAACAACCGGGACTAGCCGGCACAGATACGCAGTATTTT. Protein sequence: CASSQQPGLAGTDTQYF.

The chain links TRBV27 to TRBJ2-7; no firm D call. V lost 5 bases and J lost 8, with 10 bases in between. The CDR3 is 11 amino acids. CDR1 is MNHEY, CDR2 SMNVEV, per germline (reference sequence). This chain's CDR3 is CASSHGGQQYF. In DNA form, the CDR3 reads TGTGCCAGCAGTCATGGTGGCCAGCAGTACTTC.

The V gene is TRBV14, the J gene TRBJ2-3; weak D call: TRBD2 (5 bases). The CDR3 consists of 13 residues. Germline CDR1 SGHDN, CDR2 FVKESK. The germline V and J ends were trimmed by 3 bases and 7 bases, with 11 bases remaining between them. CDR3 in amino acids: CASSHPRGYTQYF. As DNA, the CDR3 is TGTGCCAGCAGCCATCCACGGGGATATACGCAGTATTTT.

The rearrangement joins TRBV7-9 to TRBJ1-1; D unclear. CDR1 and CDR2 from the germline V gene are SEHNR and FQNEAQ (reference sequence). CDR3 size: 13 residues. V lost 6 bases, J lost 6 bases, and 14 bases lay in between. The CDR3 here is CASRFTGGPEAFF. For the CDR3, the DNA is TGTGCCAGCAGATTTACGGGAGGCCCTGAAGCTTTCTTT.

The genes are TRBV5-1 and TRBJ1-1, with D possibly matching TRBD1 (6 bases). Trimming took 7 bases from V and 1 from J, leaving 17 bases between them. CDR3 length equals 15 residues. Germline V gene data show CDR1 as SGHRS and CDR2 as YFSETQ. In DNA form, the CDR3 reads TGCGCCAGCTCAACGGGGGGCGCGGGGAACACTGAAGCTTTCTTT. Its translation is CASSTGGAGNTEAFF.

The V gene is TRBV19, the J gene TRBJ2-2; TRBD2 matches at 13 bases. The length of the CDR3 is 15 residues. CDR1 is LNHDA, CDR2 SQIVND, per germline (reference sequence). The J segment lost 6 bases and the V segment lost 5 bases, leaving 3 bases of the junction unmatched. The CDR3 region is CASSLTSGGAGELFF. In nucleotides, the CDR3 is TGTGCCAGTAGTCTAACTAGCGGGGGGGCCGGGGAGCTGTTTTTT.

The CDR3 protein is CASSARTRGSGYNEQFF. Here the CDR3 DNA reads TGTGCCAGCAGCGCCCGGACCCGGGGTTCGGGCTACAATGAGCAGTTCTTC. This chain uses TRBV5-4 with TRBJ2-1, with D perhaps matching TRBD2 (5 bases). Germline V lookup: CDR1 SGHNT, CDR2 YYREEE (reference sequence). The length of the CDR3 is 17 residues. The V and J ends lost 4 bases and 3 bases respectively, with 20 bases between them.

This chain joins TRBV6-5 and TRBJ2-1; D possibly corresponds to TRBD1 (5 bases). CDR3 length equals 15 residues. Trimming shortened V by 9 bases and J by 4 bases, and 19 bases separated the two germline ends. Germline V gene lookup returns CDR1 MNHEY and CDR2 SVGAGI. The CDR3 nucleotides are TGTGCCAGTCGGATTCAGGGTTTGGGATACAATGAGCAGTTCTTC. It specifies CASRIQGLGYNEQFF.

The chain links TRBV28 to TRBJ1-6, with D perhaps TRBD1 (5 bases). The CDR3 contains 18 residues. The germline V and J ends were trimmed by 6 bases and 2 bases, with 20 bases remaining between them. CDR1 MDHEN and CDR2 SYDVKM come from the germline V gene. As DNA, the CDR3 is TGTGCCAGCAGGGGGGGAGGGCAGTCGATCGCCTATAATTCACCCCTCCACTTT. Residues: CASRGGGQSIAYNSPLHF.

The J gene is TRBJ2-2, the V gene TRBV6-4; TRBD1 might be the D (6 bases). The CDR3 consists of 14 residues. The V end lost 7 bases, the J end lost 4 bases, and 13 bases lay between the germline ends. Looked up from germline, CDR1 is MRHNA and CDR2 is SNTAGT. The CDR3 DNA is TGTGCCAGCAAATTTACAGGGACCACCGGGGAGCTGTTTTTT. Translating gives CASKFTGTTGELFF.

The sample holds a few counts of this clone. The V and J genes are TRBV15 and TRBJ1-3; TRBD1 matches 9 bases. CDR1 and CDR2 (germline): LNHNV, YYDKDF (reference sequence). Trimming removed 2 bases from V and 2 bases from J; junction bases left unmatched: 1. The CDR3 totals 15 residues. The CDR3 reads CATSRRQGAGNTIYF. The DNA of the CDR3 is TGTGCCACCAGCAGAAGACAGGGGGCTGGAAACACCATATATTTT.

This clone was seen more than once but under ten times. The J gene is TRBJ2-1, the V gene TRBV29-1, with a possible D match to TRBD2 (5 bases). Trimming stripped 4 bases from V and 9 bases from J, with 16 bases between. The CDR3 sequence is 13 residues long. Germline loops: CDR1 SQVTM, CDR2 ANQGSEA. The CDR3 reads CSVGSRLRAEQFF. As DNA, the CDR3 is TGCAGCGTTGGATCGAGGCTGCGGGCTGAGCAGTTCTTC.

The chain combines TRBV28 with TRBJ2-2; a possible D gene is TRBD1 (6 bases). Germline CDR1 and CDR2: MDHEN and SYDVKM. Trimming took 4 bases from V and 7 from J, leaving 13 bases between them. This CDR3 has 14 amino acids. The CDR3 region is CASSSPQGGGELFF. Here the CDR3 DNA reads TGTGCCAGCAGTTCGCCACAGGGTGGCGGGGAGCTGTTTTTT.

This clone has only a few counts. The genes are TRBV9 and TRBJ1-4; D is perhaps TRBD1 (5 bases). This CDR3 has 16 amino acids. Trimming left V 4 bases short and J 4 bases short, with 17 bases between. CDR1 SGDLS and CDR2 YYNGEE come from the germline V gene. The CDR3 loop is CASSPRGGSFNEKLFF. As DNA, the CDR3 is TGTGCCAGCAGCCCGCGCGGGGGGTCTTTTAATGAAAAACTGTTTTTT.

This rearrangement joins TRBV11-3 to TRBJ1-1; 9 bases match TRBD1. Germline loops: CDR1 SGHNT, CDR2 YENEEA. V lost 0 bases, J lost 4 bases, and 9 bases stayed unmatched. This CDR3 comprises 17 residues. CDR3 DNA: TGTGCCAGCAGCTTAGACCCATACACAGGGGGCCGCACTGAAGCTTTCTTT. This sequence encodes CASSLDPYTGGRTEAFF.

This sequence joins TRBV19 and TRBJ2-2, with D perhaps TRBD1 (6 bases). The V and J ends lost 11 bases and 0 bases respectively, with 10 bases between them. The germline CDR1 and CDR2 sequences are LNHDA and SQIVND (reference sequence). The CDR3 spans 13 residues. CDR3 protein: CALGAPNTGELFF. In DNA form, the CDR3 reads TGTGCCCTGGGGGCCCCGAACACCGGGGAGCTGTTTTTT.

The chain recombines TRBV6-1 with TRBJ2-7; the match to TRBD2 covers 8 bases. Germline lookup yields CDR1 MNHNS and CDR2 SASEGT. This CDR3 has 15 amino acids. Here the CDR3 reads CASSAGTSSSYGQYV. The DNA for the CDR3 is TGTGCCAGCAGTGCCGGGACTAGTAGCTCCTACGGGCAGTACGTC.

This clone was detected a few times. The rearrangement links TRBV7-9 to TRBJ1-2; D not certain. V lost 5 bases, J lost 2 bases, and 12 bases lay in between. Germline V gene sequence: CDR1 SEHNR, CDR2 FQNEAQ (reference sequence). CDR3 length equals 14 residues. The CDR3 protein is CASSPSAGNYGYTF. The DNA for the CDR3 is TGTGCCAGCAGCCCCTCTGCGGGAAACTATGGCTACACCTTC. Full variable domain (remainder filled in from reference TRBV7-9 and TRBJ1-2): DTGVSQNPRHKITKRGQNVTFRCDPISEHNRLYWYRQTLGQGPEFLTYFQNEAQLEKSRLLSDRFSAERPKGSFSTLEIQRTEQGDSAMYLCASSPSAGNYGYTFGSGTRLTVV.

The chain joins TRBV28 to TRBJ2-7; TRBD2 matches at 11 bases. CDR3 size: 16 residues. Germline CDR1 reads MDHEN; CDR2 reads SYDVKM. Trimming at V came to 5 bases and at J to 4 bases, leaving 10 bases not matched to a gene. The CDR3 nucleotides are TGTGCCAGCAGTGCTCCACTAGCGGGAGAAAGGTACGAGCAGTACGTC. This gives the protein CASSAPLAGERYEQYV.

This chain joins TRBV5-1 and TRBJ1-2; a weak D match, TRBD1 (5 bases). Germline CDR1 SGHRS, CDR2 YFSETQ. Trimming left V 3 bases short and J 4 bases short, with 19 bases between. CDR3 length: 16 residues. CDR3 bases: TGCGCCAGCAGCTCCCGTGTAGTCGGGGGGACCTATGGCTACACCTTC. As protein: CASSSRVVGGTYGYTF. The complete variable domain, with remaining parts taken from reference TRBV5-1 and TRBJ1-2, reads KAGVTQTPRYLIKTRGQQVTLSCSPISGHRSVSWYQQTPGQGLQFLFEYFSETQRNKGNFPGRFSGRQFSNSRSEMNVSTLELGDSALYLCASSSRVVGGTYGYTFGSGTRLTVV.

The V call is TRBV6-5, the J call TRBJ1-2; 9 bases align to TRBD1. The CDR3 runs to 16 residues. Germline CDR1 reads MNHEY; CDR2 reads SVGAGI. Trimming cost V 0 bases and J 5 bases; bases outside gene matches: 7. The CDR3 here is CASSYSVQGATYGYTF. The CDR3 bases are TGTGCCAGCAGTTACTCCGTACAGGGGGCGACTTATGGCTACACCTTC.

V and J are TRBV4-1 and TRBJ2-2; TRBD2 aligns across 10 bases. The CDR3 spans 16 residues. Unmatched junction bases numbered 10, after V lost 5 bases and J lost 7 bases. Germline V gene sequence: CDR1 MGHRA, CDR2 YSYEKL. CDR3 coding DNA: TGCGCCAGCAGCAAAGCGGGGGGGCGTCAGTTCGGGGAGCTGTTTTTT. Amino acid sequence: CASSKAGGRQFGELFF.

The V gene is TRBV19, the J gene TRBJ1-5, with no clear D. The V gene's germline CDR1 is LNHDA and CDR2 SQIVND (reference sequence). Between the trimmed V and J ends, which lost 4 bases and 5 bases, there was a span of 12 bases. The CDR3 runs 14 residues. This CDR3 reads CASSTGLYYQPQHF. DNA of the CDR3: TGTGCCAGTAGTACAGGACTGTACTATCAGCCCCAGCATTTT.

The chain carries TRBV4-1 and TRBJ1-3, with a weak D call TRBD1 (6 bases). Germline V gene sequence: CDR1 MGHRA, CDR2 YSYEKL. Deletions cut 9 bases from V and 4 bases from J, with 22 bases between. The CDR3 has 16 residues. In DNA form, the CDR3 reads TGCGCCAGTCGGGACATGACCGGGCCCTACGGAAACACCATATATTTT. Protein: CASRDMTGPYGNTIYF.